This paragraph reports one T cell receptor (beta chain). Germline CDR1 and CDR2: MGHDK and SYGVNS. Between the trimmed V and J ends, which lost 2 bases and 1 base, there was a span of 10 bases. The CDR3 totals 15 residues. The sample is drawn from a study of T-cell reconstitution after alpha-beta-depleted transplantation in children. Unique molecular identifiers were incorporated into the prepared TCRbeta library. One entry per CDR3 protein results from TCRdb running MiXCR on the PCR reads. In the table there are roughly 790,000 distinct CDR3 sequences, approximately 15% of which are singletons. This specimen consisted of PBMCs, mostly from graft donor cells, obtained 360 days after TCRalphabeta/CD19-depleted stem cell transplant. This receptor was obtained from a male patient aged 5 to 17 who had a stem cell transplant for acute lymphoblastic leukemia, so the T cells may come from the graft donor. J is TRBJ2-3 and V is TRBV25-1, with D possibly being TRBD1 (6 bases). CDR3 residues: CASSEQGIGTDTQYF. The CDR3 DNA reads as TGTGCCAGCAGTGAACAGGGGATTGGCACAGATACGCAGTATTTT.